These 6 T cell receptor beta chains originate from one sample sequenced in a study of blood T cells in healthy people across ages. Primed by a sample-barcoded 5' primer and a J-beta primer mix, a second PCR proceeded for about 6 to 11 cycles. TCRdb re-called the 5' RACE reads with MiXCR, one entry per CDR3 protein. The data show 1.8 million or so distinct CDR3 sequences, around 40% seen once. Sequencing input: blood. These receptors were taken from a human donor in good health.

On this clonotype itself: Mismatch with germline at one junction end may stem from a read error. This chain uses TRBV5-1 with TRBJ2-3, with D uncertain. Germline values: CDR1 SGHRS, CDR2 YFSETQ. CDR3 size: 13 residues. CDR3 nucleotide sequence: TGCGCCAGTAGCTTGCCTACTAAAGATACGCAGTATTTT. Translating gives CASSLPTKDTQYF. The entire variable domain, with the rest obtained from reference TRBV5-1 and TRBJ2-3, is as follows: KAGVTQTPRYLIKTRGQQVTLSCSPISGHRSVSWYQQTPGQGLQFLFEYFSETQRNKGNFPGRFSGRQFSNSRSEMNVSTLELGDSALYLCASSLPTKDTQYFGPGTRLTVL.

The CDR3 sequence is CASSQGTAANYGYTF. As DNA, the CDR3 is TGTGCCAGCAGCCAGGGGACAGCTGCTAACTATGGCTACACCTTC. This chain uses TRBV4-2 with TRBJ1-2; 7 bases fit TRBD1. The junction had 4 bases not matched to a gene; V was cut back by 3 bases and J by 0 bases. Germline-derived CDR1 and CDR2 are LGHNA and YNFKEQ. The CDR3 loop spans 15 amino acids.

This clonotype was seen only a few times. The rearrangement links TRBV18 to TRBJ1-1; D call uncertain. Germline V lookup: CDR1 KGHSH, CDR2 LQKENI. Trimming pared 6 bases from V and 0 bases from J, leaving 11 bases between. This CDR3 contains 14 residues. CDR3 amino acids: CASSPSHLNTEAFF. CDR3 sequence (DNA): TGTGCCAGCTCTCCTTCTCATCTGAACACTGAAGCTTTCTTT. Full variable domain (rest looked up from reference TRBV18 and TRBJ1-1): NAGVMQNPRHLVRRRGQEARLRCSPMKGHSHVYWYRQLPEEGLKFMVYLQKENIIDESGMPKERFSAEFPKEGPSILRIQQVVRGDSAAYFCASSPSHLNTEAFFGQGTRLTVV.

This clonotype was seen a few times. CDR3 amino acids: CASSARTTSSYNEQYF. CDR3 in DNA: TGTGCCAGCAGCGCACGGACTACCAGCTCCTACAATGAGCAGTACTTC. The chain combines TRBV11-1 with TRBJ2-7, with D possibly being TRBD2 (6 bases). The CDR3 runs 16 residues. Germline lookup yields CDR1 SGHAT and CDR2 FQDESV (reference sequence). The V gene lost 5 bases and the J gene lost 7 bases, with 24 bases spanning the gap.

Regarding this clonotype: At one of its ends the junction is not consistent with the germline gene, which may arise from a read error. The chain carries TRBV27 and TRBJ2-3; 8 bases align to TRBD1. The CDR3 is 15 residues long. In germline, CDR1 is MNHEY, CDR2 SMNVEV (reference sequence). CDR3 protein: CASGLTGRGLDTQYF. The DNA of the CDR3 is TGTGCCAGCGGTTTGACGGGCAGGGGGCTAGATACGCAGTATTTT.

This clonotype was picked up a small number of times. The rearrangement joins TRBV7-9 to TRBJ1-1; unclear D gene. CDR1 and CDR2 (germline): SEHNR, FQNEAQ (reference sequence). CDR3 length: 13 amino acids. With 5 bases removed from V and 5 bases from J, the gap between germline ends came to 12 bases. CDR3 sequence reads: CASSPLYGTEAFF. Written as DNA, the CDR3 is TGTGCCAGCAGCCCCCTCTATGGTACTGAAGCTTTCTTT.